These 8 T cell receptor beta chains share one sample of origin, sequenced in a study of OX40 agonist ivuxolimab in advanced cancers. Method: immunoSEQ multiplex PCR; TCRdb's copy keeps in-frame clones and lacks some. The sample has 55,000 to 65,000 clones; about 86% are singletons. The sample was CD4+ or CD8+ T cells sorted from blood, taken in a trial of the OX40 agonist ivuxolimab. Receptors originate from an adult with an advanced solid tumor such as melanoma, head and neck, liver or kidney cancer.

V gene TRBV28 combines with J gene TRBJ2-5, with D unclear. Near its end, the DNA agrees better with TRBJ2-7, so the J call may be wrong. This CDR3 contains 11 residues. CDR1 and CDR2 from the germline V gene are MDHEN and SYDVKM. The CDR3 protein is CASSFGYEQYF. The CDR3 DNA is TGTGCCAGCAGTTTCGGATACGAGCAGTACTTC.

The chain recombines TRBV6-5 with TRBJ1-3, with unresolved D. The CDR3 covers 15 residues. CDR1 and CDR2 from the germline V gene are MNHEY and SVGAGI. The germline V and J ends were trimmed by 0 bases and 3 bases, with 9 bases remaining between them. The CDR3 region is CASSYSIDFGNTIYF. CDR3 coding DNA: TGTGCCAGCAGTTACTCGATCGATTTTGGAAACACCATATATTTT.

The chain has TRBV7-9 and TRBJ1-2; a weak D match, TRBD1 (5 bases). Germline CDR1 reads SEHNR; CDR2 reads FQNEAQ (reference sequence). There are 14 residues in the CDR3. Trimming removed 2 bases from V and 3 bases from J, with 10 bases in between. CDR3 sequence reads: CASSLLTGDYGYTF. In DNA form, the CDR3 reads TGTGCCAGCAGCTTATTAACGGGGGACTATGGCTACACCTTC.

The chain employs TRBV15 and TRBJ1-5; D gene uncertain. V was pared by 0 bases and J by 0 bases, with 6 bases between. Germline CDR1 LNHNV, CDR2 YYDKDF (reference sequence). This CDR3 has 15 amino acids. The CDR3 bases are TGTGCCACCAGCAGAGAAGGGAATAGCAATCAGCCCCAGCATTTT. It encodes CATSREGNSNQPQHF.

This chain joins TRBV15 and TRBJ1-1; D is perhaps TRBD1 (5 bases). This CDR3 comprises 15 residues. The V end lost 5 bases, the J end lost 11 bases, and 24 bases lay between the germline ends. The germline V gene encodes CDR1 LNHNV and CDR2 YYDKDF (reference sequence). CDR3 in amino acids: CATSPWAGGWLEAFF. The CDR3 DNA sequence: TGTGCCACCAGCCCTTGGGCGGGGGGGTGGCTAGAGGCTTTCTTT. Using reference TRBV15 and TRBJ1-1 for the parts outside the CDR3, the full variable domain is DAMVIQNPRYQVTQFGKPVTLSCSQTLNHNVMYWYQQKSSQAPKLLFHYYDKDFNNEADTPDNFQSRRPNTSFCFLDIRSPGLGDTAMYLCATSPWAGGWLEAFFGQGTRLTVV.

The CDR3 spells CASSLVPAGGREQYF. In nucleotides, the CDR3 is TGCGCCAGCAGCTTGGTTCCAGCGGGGGGCAGGGAGCAGTACTTC. The J gene is TRBJ2-5, the V gene TRBV5-1; 9 bases fit TRBD2. The CDR3 has 15 residues. Losses at the gene ends were 0 bases for V and 11 bases for J; bases not matched to a gene: 11. Germline V CDR1 and CDR2: SGHRS, YFSETQ.

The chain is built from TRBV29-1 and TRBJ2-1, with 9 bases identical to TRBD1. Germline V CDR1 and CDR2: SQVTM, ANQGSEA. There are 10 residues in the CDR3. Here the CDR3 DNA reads TGCAGTACAGGGGGCTATGAGCAGTTCTTC. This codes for CSTGGYEQFF.

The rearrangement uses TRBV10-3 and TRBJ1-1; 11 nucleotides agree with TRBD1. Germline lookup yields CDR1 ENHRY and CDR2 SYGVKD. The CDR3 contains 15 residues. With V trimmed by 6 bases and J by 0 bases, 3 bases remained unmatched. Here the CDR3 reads CAIRGTGGMNTEAFF. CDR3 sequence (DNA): TGTGCCATCAGGGGGACAGGGGGTATGAACACTGAAGCTTTCTTT.